This T cell receptor beta chain was identified in a study of T cell responses to AZD1222 COVID-19 vaccine (dated by TCRdb to the early 2020s). In the study overall: AZD1222 recipients with second doses at about 4 weeks or about 12 weeks were pooled, because spike-specific TCR depth and breadth did not differ between schedules. TCR sequencing was performed for roughly 240 trial participants, of whom about 200 were given two doses of AZD1222 and 26 were given two doses of MenACWY control vaccine. Enrollment into the trials was organized by age into subgroups of 18-55, 56-69 and 70-plus years, and those subgroups contained approximately 160, 26 and 62 TCR-sequenced participants, respectively.

What the authors observed across the whole study: Most participants were white British and females outnumbered males, and the authors suggested that clonal diversity may have been underestimated. Vaccine-associated CD4 TCRs spanned the whole spike protein, with dominant responses in regions 160-218 and 743-854. Conclusions about previously exposed vaccinees were limited because only five to seven AZD1222 recipients were SARS-CoV-2 seropositive at baseline. Epitopes outside the regions mutated in the B.1.351 and B.1.1.7 variants were reportedly recognized by nearly half of the unique spike-specific TCRs. The 56-69-year group was small, and its depth increase did not reach significance, likely because of low power. Because no samples from the day 14 peak response were available, repertoires could be characterized only after the peak T cell response. After two AZD1222 doses, spike-specific TCR breadth and depth were significantly higher than at day 0 and than in MenACWY recipients.

The CDR3 regions of human TCRbeta chains were subjected to immunosequencing. Per the source publication's procedure: Repertoire TCRs were checked for matches against a reference library of SARS-CoV-2-specific TCRs that had been generated using the MIRA antigen-specificity platform. Breadth meant the fraction of unique TCRs that were SARS-CoV-2-associated, whereas depth meant the fraction of total T cells that were SARS-CoV-2-associated. Using the MIRA data, each spike-specific TCR was assigned both to the spike region to which the TCR was reactive and to a CD4 or CD8 class. Log10-transformed breadth and depth values were compared by one-way ANOVA with Sidak's multiple comparisons tests. TCRdb mirrors the immuneACCESS table, restricted to in-frame sequences. Some clones are absent from its copies; in checked studies, under half trace to an unresolved V gene, and the reason for the others is unknown. That table supplies the V and J calls and clone size; D and trimming were determined from the DNA. Present in this sample are approximately 70,000 clones, around four fifths of which were seen just once. Of the sample, under 6.5% falls within the top ten clones.

Worth noting for this clone: Its antigen remains unidentified. Sequence at one end of the junction differs from germline and may be a read error.

The time point label corresponds to: baseline before first vaccination. Vaccinee samples came from UK trials COV001 and COV002, including a single-blind randomized controlled phase 2/3 trial of AZD1222 (ChAdOx1 nCoV-19) in healthy adults. Trial participant PBMC samples were collected at day 0 and day 28 after the second dose for TCRbeta chain sequencing. Taken from cysteine to phenylalanine, the CDR3 has 12 residues. The retained sequence is limited to the CDR3, 36 bases, with the frame set at the first base. Sequences MNHNS (CDR1) and SASEGT (CDR2) are obtained from the germline V gene. This TCR came from an adult in good health. Here the sequenced sample was peripheral blood, taken on day 0 of AZD1222 vaccination. The chain was built from TRBV6-1 and TRBJ1-5, with no confidently assigned D gene. The DNA sequence is given as TGTGCCAGCAGAGAAGGAGATCAGCCCCAGCATTTT. The resulting protein is CASREGDQPQHF.